Presented here are 8 T cell receptor beta chains from one specimen sequenced in a study of T cell responses to AZD1222 COVID-19 vaccine. The repertoire was sequenced with immunoSEQ multiplex PCR; TCRdb's copy has only in-frame clones and lacks some. Among approximately 26,000 clones, under 90% were seen once, and the ten largest hold 1% to 1.5%. The sequencing here drew on peripheral blood, taken on day 0 of AZD1222 vaccination. These receptors originate from an adult in good health.

The V and J genes are TRBV5-5 and TRBJ1-2, with D tentatively TRBD1 (6 bases). Germline V CDR1 and CDR2: SGHKS, YYEKEE (reference sequence). The CDR3 is 15 residues long. V was clipped by 3 bases and J by 7 bases, with 19 bases between them. For the CDR3, the DNA is TGTGCCAGCAGCTGGGGGTTCGATGTGGGGGCTGGCTACACCTTC. It codes for CASSWGFDVGAGYTF. The full variable domain, its missing parts supplied by reference TRBV5-5 and TRBJ1-2, is DAGVTQSPTHLIKTRGQQVTLRCSPISGHKSVSWYQQVLGQGPQFIFQYYEKEERGRGNFPDRFSARQFPNYSSELNVNALLLGDSALYLCASSWGFDVGAGYTFGSGTRLTVV.

The chain links TRBV30 to TRBJ2-1; 11 bases align to TRBD2. With V trimmed by 0 bases and J by 3 bases, 10 bases remained unmatched. Germline assignment: CDR1 GTSNPN and CDR2 SVGIG (reference sequence). CDR3 size: 18 residues. The CDR3 DNA reads as TGTGCCTGGAGTGTATGGAGTCCGGGACTAGCGGTCTACAATGAGCAGTTCTTC. This translates into CAWSVWSPGLAVYNEQFF.

This chain links TRBV5-5 with TRBJ2-7; D is unresolved. This CDR3 comprises 12 residues. The germline gives CDR1 SGHKS, CDR2 YYEKEE (reference sequence). V was clipped by 1 base and J by 6 bases, with 8 bases between them. CDR3 sequence: CASSLYIGEQYF. The CDR3 DNA follows: TGTGCCAGCAGCTTGTACATTGGCGAGCAGTACTTC.

The V call is TRBV6-5, the J call TRBJ1-2; TRBD1 is a possible D gene (5 bases). CDR3 length: 14 residues. Per the germline V gene, CDR1 is MNHEY and CDR2 is SVGAGI. V shed 6 bases and J shed 4 bases, with 15 bases lying between them. CDR3 in DNA: TGTGCCAGCAGCCGGATCTCGAGGGGCTATGGCTACACCTTC. Encoded protein: CASSRISRGYGYTF.

The V gene is TRBV11-2, the J gene TRBJ2-7, with D possibly being TRBD1 (6 bases). Germline loops: CDR1 SGHAT, CDR2 FQNNGV. V lost 1 base to trimming and J lost 1 base, with 17 bases between them. The CDR3 has 17 amino acids. CDR3 nucleotide sequence: TGTGCCAGCAGCTTAGGGATTGTCACAGGGTTGTCCTACGAGCAGTACTTC. Its translation is CASSLGIVTGLSYEQYF.

The rearrangement uses TRBV4-1 and TRBJ2-7; no firm D call. Germline V gene sequence: CDR1 MGHRA, CDR2 YSYEKL. V lost 1 base and J lost 6, with 19 bases in between. The CDR3 sequence is 16 residues long. As DNA, the CDR3 is TGCGCCAGCAGCCAAGTACTCCCCCCAGCGCCTTTCGAGCAGTACTTC. Its protein product is CASSQVLPPAPFEQYF.

This chain joins TRBV29-1 and TRBJ1-2; D perhaps matches TRBD1 (5 bases). Trimming took 6 bases from V and 5 from J, leaving 19 bases between them. Germline CDR1 reads SQVTM; CDR2 reads ANQGSEA. The CDR3 runs 14 residues. As DNA, the CDR3 is TGCAGCGTAGCAGGGTGGGGGTCGGCGTATGGCTACACCTTC. Amino acids: CSVAGWGSAYGYTF.

The chain carries TRBV5-1 and TRBJ1-5, with TRBD1 identical over 7 bases. Trimming cost V 1 base and J 6 bases; bases outside gene matches: 7. There are 15 residues in the CDR3. Germline loops: CDR1 SGHRS, CDR2 YFSETQ. CDR3 in DNA: TGCGCCAGCAGCTTGTTCAGGGGGGAAGCTCAGCCCCAGCATTTT. It codes for CASSLFRGEAQPQHF. Variable domain in full (rest from reference TRBV5-1 and TRBJ1-5): KAGVTQTPRYLIKTRGQQVTLSCSPISGHRSVSWYQQTPGQGLQFLFEYFSETQRNKGNFPGRFSGRQFSNSRSEMNVSTLELGDSALYLCASSLFRGEAQPQHFGDGTRLSIL.